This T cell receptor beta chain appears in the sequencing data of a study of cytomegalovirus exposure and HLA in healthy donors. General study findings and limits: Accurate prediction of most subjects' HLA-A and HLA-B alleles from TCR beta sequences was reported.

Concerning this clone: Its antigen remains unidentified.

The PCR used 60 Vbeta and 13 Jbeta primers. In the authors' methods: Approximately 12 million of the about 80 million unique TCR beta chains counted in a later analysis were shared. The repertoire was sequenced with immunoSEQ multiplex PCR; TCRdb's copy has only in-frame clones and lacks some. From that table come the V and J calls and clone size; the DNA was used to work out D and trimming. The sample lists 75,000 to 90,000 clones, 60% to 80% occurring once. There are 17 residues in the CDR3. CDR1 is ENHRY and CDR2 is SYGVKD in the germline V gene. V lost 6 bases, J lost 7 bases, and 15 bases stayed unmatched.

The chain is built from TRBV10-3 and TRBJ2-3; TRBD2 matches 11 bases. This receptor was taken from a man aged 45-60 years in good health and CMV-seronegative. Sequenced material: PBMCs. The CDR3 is CAISNKPGTSGTYTQYF. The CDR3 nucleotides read TGTGCCATCAGCAACAAACCCGGGACTAGCGGCACGTATACGCAGTATTTT.